Below, 8 T cell receptor beta chains from the same sample are listed, as sequenced in a study of regulatory T cells in long-lasting Graves disease. HTBI primers from iRepertoire and Arm-PCR of CDR3 regions yielded the TCR beta libraries. Each CDR3 protein gets one entry after TCRdb re-called the multiplex PCR reads with MiXCR. Of 680,000 or so distinct CDR3 sequences in the sample, roughly 15% are singletons; the top ten hold roughly 18%. Indicated time point: newly diagnosed GD, antithyroid drugs for less than 3 months. The TCR library was prepared using RNA isolated from PBMCs. This same sample was also taken into another study, of T cells in Graves' hyperthyroidism and ophthalmopathy.

Sequencing used peripheral blood mononuclear cells (PBMCs), obtained at new diagnosis, from a patient treated with antithyroid drugs. The receptors here all came from a woman aged 25-40 years with Graves disease.

This clonotype was seen ten or more times. V and J are TRBV7-9 and TRBJ2-7; perhaps TRBD2 as D (5 bases). Trimming stripped 4 bases from V and 5 bases from J, with 21 bases between. The CDR3 consists of 16 residues. Germline V gene data show CDR1 as SEHNR and CDR2 as FQNEAQ (reference sequence). The CDR3: CASSSPLGVPVHEQYF. The CDR3 DNA is TGTGCCAGCAGCTCCCCCTTGGGAGTCCCAGTCCACGAGCAGTACTTC.

This clonotype was detected ten times or more. The chain is built from TRBV6-2 or TRBV6-3 and TRBJ2-3, with 13 bases fitting TRBD2. Germline CDR1 reads MNHEY; CDR2 reads SVGEGT. The V and J ends lost 10 bases and 4 bases, in that order; junction bases with no gene match: 8. CDR3 length: 15 amino acids. CDR3 DNA: TGTGCCACCATACGACTAGCGGGAGGTTCAGATACGCAGTATTTT. Protein product: CATIRLAGGSDTQYF.

This clonotype appeared a few times. The rearrangement uses TRBV20-1 and TRBJ1-6, with 7 bases aligning to TRBD1. The germline V gene has CDR1 DFQATT and CDR2 SNEGSKA (reference sequence). Trimming cost V 1 base and J 7 bases; bases outside gene matches: 4. The CDR3 totals 14 residues. CDR3 residues: CSARVDRANSPLHF. The CDR3 DNA sequence: TGCAGTGCTAGAGTCGACAGGGCCAATTCACCCCTCCACTTT.

Worth noting for this clonotype: Since a much larger clone is just one base distant, this may be a read error. This chain connects TRBV15 to TRBJ1-1; perhaps TRBD1 as D (5 bases). Germline-derived CDR1 and CDR2 are LNHNV and YYDKDF (reference sequence). The CDR3 consists of 15 residues. This chain's CDR3 is CATGRLQGVNTEAFF. The CDR3, as DNA: TGTGCCACCGGCAGACTTCAAGGGGTTAACACTGAAGCTTTCTTT. Full variable domain (missing parts from reference TRBV15 and TRBJ1-1): DAMVIQNPRYQVTQFGKPVTLSCSQTLNHNVMYWYQQKSSQAPKLLFHYYDKDFNNEADTPDNFQSRRPNTSFCFLDIRSPGLGDTAMYLCATGRLQGVNTEAFFGQGTRLTVV.

A few counts support this clonotype. This chain connects TRBV6-5 to TRBJ2-7, with 10 positions matching TRBD2. The CDR3 length is 15 residues. Germline V CDR1 and CDR2: MNHEY, SVGAGI. The V and J ends lost 2 bases and 5 bases, in that order; junction bases with no gene match: 6. Here the CDR3 DNA reads TGTGCCAGCAGTTACCTTAGCGGGAGGTTGGACGAGCAGTACTTC. As protein: CASSYLSGRLDEQYF.

This clonotype was detected once. A much larger clone sits a single nucleotide away, making a read error possible. This chain connects TRBV12-5 to TRBJ2-3, with D possibly matching TRBD2 (5 bases). The CDR3 covers 14 residues. Trimming shortened V by 4 bases and J by 6 bases, and 14 bases separated the two germline ends. Germline V gene data show CDR1 as LGHNT and CDR2 as FRNRAP. The CDR3 protein is CASGSGTTSDTQYF. Written as DNA, the CDR3 is TGTGCTAGTGGTTCGGGAACCACCTCCGATACGCAGTATTTT.

The chain is built from TRBV3-1 and TRBJ2-5; D is uncertain. Deletions cut 2 bases from V and 1 base from J, with 8 bases between. Germline-derived CDR1 and CDR2 are LGHDT and YNNKEL (reference sequence). This CDR3 has 14 amino acids. The CDR3 is CASSQYGIQETQYF. Here the CDR3 DNA reads TGTGCCAGCAGCCAATATGGAATCCAAGAGACCCAGTACTTC.

This clonotype appeared many times. J is TRBJ2-5 and V is TRBV7-9; TRBD1 matches at 8 bases. Trimming removed 3 bases from V and 3 bases from J; junction bases left unmatched: 3. Germline V gives CDR1 SEHNR, CDR2 FQNEAQ (reference sequence). The CDR3 spans 14 residues. CDR3 in DNA: TGTGCCAGCAGCTTCACAGGGGGTGAAGAGACCCAGTACTTC. Translating it yields CASSFTGGEETQYF.